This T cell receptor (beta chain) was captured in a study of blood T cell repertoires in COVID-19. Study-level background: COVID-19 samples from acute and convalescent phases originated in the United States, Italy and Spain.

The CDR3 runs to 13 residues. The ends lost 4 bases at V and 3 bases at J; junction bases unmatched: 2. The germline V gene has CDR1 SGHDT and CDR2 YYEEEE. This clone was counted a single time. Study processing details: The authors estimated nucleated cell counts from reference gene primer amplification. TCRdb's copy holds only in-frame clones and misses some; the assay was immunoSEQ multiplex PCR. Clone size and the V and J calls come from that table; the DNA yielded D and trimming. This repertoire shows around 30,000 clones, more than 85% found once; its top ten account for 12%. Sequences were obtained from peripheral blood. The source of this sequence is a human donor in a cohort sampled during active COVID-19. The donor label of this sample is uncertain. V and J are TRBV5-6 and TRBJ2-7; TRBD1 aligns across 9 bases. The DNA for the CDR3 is TGTGCCAGCAGCAAGGGACAGGGCTACGAGCAGTACTTC. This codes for CASSKGQGYEQYF.